This TCR beta chain was sequenced in a study of OX40 agonist ivuxolimab in advanced cancers. Study background: Ivuxolimab, an antibody acting as an agonist of OX40 (CD134), was used to treat patients. Participants could have had prior anti-PD-1, anti-PD-L1 or anti-CTLA-4 therapy, and 40% had some.

The repertoire was sequenced with immunoSEQ multiplex PCR; TCRdb's copy has only in-frame clones and lacks some. This table has 60,000 or so clones, roughly nine tenths appearing once. Notes on the study in general: Average numbers of expanded clones were greater in CD8+ T cells than in CD4+.

As regards this clone: Its specificity is not known.

The germline gives CDR1 MNHNS, CDR2 SASEGT. V gave up 4 bases and J gave up 6 bases; unmatched junction bases: 4. The CDR3 contains 14 residues. The rearrangement uses TRBV6-1 and TRBJ1-4; 8 positions match TRBD1. Material: CD4+ or CD8+ T cells sorted from blood, obtained in a trial of the OX40 agonist ivuxolimab. The sequence came from an adult with an advanced solid tumor such as melanoma, head and neck, liver or kidney cancer. The CDR3 DNA is TGTGCCAGCAGTGCAGGGACAGGAGATGAAAAACTGTTTTTT. As protein: CASSAGTGDEKLFF.